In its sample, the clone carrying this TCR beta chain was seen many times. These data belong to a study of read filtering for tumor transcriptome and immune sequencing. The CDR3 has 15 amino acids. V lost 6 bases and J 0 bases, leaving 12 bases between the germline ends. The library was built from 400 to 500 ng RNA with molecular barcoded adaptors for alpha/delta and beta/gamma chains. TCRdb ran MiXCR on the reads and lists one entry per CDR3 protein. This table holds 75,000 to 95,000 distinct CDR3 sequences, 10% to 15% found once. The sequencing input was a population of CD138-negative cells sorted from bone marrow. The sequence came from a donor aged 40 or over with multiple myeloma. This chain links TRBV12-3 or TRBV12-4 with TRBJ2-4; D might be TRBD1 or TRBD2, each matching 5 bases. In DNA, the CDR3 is TGTGCCAGCAGAAGGGACCGACTAGCCAAAAACATTCAGTACTTC. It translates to CASRRDRLAKNIQYF.